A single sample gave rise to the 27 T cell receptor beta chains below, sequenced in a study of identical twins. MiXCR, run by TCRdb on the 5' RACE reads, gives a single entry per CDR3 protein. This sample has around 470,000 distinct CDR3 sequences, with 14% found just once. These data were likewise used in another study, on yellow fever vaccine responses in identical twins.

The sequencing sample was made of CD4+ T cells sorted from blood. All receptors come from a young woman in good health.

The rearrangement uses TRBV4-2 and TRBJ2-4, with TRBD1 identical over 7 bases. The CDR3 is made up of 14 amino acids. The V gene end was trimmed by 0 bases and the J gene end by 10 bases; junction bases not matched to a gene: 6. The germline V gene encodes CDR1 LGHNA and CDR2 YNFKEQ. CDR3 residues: CASSQDPQGKIQYF. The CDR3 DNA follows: TGTGCCAGCAGCCAAGATCCACAGGGGAAGATTCAGTACTTC.

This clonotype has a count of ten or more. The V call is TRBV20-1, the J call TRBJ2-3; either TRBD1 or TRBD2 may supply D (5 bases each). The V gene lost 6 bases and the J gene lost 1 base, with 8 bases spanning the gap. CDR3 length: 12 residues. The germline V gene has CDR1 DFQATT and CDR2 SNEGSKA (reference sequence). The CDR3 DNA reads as TGCAGTGCGGGGACGGGCACAGATACGCAGTATTTT. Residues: CSAGTGTDTQYF.

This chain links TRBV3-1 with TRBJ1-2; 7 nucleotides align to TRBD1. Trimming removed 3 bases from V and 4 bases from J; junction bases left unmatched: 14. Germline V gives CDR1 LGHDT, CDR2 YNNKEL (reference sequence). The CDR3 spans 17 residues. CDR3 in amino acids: CASSHPTRAQGTYGYTF. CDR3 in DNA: TGTGCCAGCAGCCACCCTACTCGAGCACAGGGGACCTATGGCTACACCTTC.

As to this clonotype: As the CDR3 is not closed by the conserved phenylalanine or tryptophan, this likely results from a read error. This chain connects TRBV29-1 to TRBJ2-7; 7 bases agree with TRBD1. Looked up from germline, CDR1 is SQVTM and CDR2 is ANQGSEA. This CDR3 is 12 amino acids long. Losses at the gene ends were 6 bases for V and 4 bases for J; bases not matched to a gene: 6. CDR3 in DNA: TGCAGCGTAAAACAGGGGACGTACGAGCAGTACTCC. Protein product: CSVKQGTYEQYS.

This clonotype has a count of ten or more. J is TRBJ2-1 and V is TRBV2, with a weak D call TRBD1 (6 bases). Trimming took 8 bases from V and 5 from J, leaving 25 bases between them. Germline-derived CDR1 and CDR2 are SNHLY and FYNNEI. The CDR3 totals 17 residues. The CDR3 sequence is CASLGLTRQGHNNEQFF. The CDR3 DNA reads TGTGCCAGCTTAGGGTTGACTCGCCAGGGGCACAACAATGAGCAGTTCTTC.

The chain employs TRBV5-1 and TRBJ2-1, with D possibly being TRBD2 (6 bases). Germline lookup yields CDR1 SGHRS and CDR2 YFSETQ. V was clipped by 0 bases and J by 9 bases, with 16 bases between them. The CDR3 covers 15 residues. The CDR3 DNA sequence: TGCGCCAGCAGCTTGGCCAGCGGGCAAAGGCGTGAGCAGTTCTTC. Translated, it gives CASSLASGQRREQFF.

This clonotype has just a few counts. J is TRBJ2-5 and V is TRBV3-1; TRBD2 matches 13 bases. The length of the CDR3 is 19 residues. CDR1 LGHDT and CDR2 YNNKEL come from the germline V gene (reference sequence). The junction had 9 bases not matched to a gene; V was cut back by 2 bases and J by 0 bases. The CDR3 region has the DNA TGTGCCAGCAGCCAAAACTACGGACTAGCGGGGGAGCACCAAGAGACCCAGTACTTC. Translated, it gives CASSQNYGLAGEHQETQYF.

This chain's CDR3 is CASRSQGAPETQYF. In DNA, the CDR3 is TGTGCCAGCAGATCCCAGGGGGCTCCAGAGACCCAGTACTTC. The rearrangement links TRBV12-3 or TRBV12-4 to TRBJ2-5; TRBD1 agrees at 8 bases. The CDR3 is 14 amino acids. V lost 6 bases, J lost 4 bases, and 7 bases stayed unmatched.

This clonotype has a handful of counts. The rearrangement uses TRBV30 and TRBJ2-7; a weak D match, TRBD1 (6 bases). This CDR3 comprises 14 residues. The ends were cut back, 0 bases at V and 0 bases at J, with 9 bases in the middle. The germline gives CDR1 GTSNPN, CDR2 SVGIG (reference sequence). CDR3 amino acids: CAWSVRGNSYEQYF. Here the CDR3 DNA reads TGTGCCTGGAGTGTCAGGGGCAACTCCTACGAGCAGTACTTC.

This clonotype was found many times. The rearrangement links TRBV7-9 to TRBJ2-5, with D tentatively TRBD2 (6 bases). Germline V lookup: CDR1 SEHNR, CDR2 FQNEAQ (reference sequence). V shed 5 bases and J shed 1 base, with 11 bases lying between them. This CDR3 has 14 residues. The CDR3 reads CASSVSSAQETQYF. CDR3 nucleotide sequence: TGTGCCAGCAGCGTCTCTAGCGCCCAAGAGACCCAGTACTTC. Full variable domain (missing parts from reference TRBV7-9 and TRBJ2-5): DTGVSQNPRHKITKRGQNVTFRCDPISEHNRLYWYRQTLGQGPEFLTYFQNEAQLEKSRLLSDRFSAERPKGSFSTLEIQRTEQGDSAMYLCASSVSSAQETQYFGPGTRLLVL.

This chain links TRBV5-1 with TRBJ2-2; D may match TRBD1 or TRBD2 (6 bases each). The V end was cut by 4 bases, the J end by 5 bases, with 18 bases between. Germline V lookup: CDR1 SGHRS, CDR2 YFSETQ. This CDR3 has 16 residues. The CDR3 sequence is CASSPGGDTMTGELFF. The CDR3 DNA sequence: TGCGCCAGCAGCCCCGGAGGGGACACGATGACCGGGGAGCTGTTTTTT. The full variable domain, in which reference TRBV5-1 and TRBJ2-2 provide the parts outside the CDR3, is KAGVTQTPRYLIKTRGQQVTLSCSPISGHRSVSWYQQTPGQGLQFLFEYFSETQRNKGNFPGRFSGRQFSNSRSEMNVSTLELGDSALYLCASSPGGDTMTGELFFGEGSRLTVL.

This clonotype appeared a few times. The CDR3 coding sequence is TGTGCCACCAGTGATCACGATCGGGATAATGAGCAGTTCTTC. As protein: CATSDHDRDNEQFF. This chain joins TRBV24-1 and TRBJ2-1; D possibly corresponds to TRBD2 (5 bases). Germline CDR1 reads KGHDR; CDR2 reads SFDVKD. V was clipped by 3 bases and J by 7 bases, with 12 bases between them. The length of the CDR3 is 14 residues.

The CDR3 reads CASGLERSTDTQYF. The CDR3 DNA reads TGTGCTAGTGGTTTGGAGAGGAGCACAGATACGCAGTATTTT. J is TRBJ2-3 and V is TRBV12-5; D not resolved. The CDR3 loop spans 14 amino acids. V was shortened by 1 base and J by 0 bases, with 5 bases between the two germline ends. Germline V gene sequence: CDR1 LGHNT, CDR2 FRNRAP.

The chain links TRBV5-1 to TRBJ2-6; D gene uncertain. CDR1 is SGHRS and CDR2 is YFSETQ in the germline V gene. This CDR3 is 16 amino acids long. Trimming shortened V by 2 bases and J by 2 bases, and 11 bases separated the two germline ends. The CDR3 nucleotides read TGCGCCAGCAGCTTTACACTGATTCCTGGGGCCAACGTCCTGACTTTC. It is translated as CASSFTLIPGANVLTF.

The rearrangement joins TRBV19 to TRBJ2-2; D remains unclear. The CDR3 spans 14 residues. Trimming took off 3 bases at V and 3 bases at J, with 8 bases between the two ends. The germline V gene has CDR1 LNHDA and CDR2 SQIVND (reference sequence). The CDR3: CASSMEVHTGELFF. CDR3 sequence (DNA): TGTGCCAGTAGTATGGAAGTACACACCGGGGAGCTGTTTTTT.

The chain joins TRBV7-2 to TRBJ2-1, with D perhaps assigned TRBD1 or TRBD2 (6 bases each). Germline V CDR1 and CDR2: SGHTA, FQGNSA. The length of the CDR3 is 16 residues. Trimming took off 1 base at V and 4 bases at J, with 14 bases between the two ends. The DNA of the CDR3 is TGTGCCAGCAGCTTAGGTTGGGGGGCCGGTTACAATGAGCAGTTCTTC. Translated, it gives CASSLGWGAGYNEQFF.

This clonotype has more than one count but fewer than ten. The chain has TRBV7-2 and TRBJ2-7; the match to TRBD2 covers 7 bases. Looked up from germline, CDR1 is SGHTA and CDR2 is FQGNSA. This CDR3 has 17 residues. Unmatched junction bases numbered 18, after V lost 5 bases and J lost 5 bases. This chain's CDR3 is CASSHHRRASGGDEQYF. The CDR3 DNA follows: TGTGCCAGCAGCCACCATCGTCGGGCTAGCGGAGGGGACGAGCAGTACTTC. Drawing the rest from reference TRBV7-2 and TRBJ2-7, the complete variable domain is GAGVSQSPSNKVTEKGKDVELRCDPISGHTALYWYRQSLGQGLEFLIYFQGNSAPDKSGLPSDRFSAERTGGSVSTLTIQRTQQEDSAVYLCASSHHRRASGGDEQYFGPGTRLTVT.

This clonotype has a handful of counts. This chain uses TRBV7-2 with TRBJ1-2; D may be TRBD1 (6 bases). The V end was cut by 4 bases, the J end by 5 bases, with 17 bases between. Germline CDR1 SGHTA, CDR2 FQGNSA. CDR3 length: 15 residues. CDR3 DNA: TGTGCCAGCAGCTCCCCAGGGGTTATGAAGTATGGCTACACCTTC. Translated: CASSSPGVMKYGYTF.

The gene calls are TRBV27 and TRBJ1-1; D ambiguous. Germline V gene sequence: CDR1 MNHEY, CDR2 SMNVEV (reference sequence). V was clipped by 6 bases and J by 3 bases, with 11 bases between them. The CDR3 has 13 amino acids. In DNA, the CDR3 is TGTGCCAGCAGCCGAACCAGGTACACTGAAGCTTTCTTT. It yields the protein CASSRTRYTEAFF.

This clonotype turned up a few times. The CDR3 here is CASSSLSSSRHEQYF. DNA for the CDR3: TGTGCCAGCAGCTCGCTTTCGAGCTCGCGGCACGAGCAGTACTTC. This chain uses TRBV7-9 with TRBJ2-7; D gene ambiguous. Looked up from germline, CDR1 is SEHNR and CDR2 is FQNEAQ (reference sequence). The length of the CDR3 is 15 residues. The V and J ends lost 4 bases and 5 bases respectively, with 18 bases between them.

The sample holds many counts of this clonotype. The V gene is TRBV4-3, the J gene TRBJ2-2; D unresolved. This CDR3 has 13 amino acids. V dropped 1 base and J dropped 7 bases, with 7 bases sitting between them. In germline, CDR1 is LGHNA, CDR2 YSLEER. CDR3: CASSQVIHGELFF. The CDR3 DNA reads TGCGCCAGCAGCCAAGTAATACACGGGGAGCTGTTTTTT.

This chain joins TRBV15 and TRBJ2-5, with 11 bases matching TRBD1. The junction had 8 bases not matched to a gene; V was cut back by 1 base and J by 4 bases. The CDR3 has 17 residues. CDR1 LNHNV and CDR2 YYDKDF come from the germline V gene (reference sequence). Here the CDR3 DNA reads TGTGCCACCAGCAGAGCCCCTGGGACAGGGGGTTTAGAGACCCAGTACTTC. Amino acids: CATSRAPGTGGLETQYF.

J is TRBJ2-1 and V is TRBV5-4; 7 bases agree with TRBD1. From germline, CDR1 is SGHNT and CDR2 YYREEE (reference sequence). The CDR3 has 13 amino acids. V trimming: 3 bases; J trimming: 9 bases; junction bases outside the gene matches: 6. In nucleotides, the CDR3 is TGTGCCAGCAGCTCTTCGACAGGGATTGAGCAGTTCTTC. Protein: CASSSSTGIEQFF.

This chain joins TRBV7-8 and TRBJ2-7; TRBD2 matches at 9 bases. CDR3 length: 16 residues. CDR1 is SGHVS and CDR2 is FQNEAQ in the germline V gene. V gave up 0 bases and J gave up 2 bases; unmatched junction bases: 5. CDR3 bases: TGTGCCAGCAGCTTAGCAGGGACTAGCCTCCCCTACGAGCAGTACTTC. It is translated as CASSLAGTSLPYEQYF. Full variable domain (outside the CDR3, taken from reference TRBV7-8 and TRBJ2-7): GAGVSQSPRYKVAKRGQDVALRCDPISGHVSLFWYQQALGQGPEFLTYFQNEAQLDKSGLPSDRFFAERPEGSVSTLKIQRTQQEDSAVYLCASSLAGTSLPYEQYFGPGTRLTVT.

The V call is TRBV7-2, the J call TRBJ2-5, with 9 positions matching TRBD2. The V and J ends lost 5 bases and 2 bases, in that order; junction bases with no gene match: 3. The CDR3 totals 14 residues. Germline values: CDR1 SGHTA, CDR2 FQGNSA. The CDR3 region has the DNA TGTGCCAGCAGCCCTAGCGGGATACAAGAGACCCAGTACTTC. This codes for CASSPSGIQETQYF.

The CDR3 nucleotides read TGCGCCAGCAGCTTGGCCCTGGCAGATACGCAGTATTTT. Translating gives CASSLALADTQYF. The chain recombines TRBV5-1 with TRBJ2-3; D unresolved. Per germline, CDR1 SGHRS and CDR2 YFSETQ. CDR3 size: 13 residues. V dropped 0 bases and J dropped 4 bases, with 6 bases sitting between them.

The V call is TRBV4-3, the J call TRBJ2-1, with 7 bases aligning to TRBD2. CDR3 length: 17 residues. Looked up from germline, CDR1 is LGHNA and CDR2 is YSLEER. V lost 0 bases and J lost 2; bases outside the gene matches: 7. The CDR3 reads CASSQDPKRDPYNEQFF. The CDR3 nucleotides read TGCGCCAGCAGCCAAGATCCGAAGCGGGATCCCTACAATGAGCAGTTCTTC.